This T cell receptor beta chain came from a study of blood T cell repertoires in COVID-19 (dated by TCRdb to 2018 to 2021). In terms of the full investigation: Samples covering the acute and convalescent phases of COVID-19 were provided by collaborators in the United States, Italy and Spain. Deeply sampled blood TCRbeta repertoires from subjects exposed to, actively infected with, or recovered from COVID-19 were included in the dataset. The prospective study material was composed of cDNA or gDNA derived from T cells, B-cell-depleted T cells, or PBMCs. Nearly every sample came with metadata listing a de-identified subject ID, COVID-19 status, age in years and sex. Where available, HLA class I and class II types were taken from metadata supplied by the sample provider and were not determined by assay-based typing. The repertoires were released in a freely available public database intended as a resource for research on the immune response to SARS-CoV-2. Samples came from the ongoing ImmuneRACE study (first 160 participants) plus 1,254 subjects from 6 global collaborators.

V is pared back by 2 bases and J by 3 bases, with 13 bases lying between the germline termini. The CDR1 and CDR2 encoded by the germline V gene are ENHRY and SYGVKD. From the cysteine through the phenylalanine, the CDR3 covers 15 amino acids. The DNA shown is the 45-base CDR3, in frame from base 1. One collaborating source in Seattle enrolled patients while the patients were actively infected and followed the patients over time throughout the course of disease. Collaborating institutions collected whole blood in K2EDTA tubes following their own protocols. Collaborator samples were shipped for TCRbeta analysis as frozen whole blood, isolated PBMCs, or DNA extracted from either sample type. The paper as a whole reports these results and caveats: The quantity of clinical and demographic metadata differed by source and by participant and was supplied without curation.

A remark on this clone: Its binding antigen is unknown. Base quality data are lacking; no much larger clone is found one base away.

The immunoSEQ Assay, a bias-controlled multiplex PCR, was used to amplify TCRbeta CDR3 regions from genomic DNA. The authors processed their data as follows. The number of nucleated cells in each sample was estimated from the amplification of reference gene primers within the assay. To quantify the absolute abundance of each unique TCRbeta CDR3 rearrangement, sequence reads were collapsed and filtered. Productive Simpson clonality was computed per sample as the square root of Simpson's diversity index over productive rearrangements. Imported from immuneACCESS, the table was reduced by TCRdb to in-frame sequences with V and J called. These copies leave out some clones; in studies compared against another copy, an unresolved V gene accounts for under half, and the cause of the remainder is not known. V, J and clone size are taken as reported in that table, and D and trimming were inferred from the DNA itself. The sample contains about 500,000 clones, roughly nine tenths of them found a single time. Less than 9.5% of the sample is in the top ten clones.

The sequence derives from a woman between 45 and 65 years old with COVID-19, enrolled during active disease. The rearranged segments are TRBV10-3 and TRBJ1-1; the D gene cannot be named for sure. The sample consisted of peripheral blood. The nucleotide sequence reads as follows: TGTGCCATCAGTGAGCTGGCGGAGGAGGACACTGAAGCTTTCTTT. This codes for CAISELAEEDTEAFF.